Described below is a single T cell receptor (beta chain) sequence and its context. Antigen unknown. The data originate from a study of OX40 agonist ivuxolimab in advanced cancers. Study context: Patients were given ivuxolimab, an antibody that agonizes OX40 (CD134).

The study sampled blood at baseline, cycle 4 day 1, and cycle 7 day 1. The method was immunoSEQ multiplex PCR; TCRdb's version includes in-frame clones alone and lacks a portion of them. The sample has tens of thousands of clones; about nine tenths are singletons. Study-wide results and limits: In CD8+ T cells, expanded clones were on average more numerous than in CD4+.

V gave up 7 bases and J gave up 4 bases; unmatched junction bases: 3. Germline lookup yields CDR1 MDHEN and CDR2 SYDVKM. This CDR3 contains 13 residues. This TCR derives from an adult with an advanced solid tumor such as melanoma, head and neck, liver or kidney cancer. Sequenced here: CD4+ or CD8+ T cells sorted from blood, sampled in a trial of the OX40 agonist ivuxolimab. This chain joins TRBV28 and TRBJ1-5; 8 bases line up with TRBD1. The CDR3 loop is CASMGQANQPQHF. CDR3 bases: TGTGCCAGCATGGGACAGGCTAATCAGCCCCAGCATTTT. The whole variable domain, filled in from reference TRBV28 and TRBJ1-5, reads DVKVTQSSRYLVKRTGEKVFLECVQDMDHENMFWYRQDPGLGLRLIYFSYDVKMKEKGDIPEGYSVSREKKERFSLILESASTNQTSMYLCASMGQANQPQHFGDGTRLSIL.